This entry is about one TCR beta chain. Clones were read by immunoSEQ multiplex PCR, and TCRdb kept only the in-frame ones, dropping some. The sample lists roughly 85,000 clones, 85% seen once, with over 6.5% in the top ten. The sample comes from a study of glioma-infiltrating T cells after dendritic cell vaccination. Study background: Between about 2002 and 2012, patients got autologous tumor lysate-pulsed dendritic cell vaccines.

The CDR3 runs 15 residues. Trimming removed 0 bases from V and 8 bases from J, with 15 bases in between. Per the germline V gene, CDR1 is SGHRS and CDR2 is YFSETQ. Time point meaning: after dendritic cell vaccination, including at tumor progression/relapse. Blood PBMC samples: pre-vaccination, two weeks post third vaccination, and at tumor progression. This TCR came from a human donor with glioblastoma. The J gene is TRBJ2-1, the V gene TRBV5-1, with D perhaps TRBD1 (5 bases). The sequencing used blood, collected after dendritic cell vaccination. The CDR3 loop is CASSLAFRDFDEQFF. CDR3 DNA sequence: TGCGCCAGCAGCTTGGCTTTCAGGGATTTCGATGAGCAGTTCTTC.